The 28 T cell receptor beta chains below were found in one sample sequenced in a study of T cell repertoires in ileal Crohn's disease. The table came from immunoSEQ multiplex PCR; TCRdb's copy has only in-frame clones and leaves some out. The data show approximately 450 clones, about 90% seen once. Time point here: neoterminal ileum biopsy at postoperative endoscopy, about 6 months after surgery. Sequencing used ileal tissue. These receptors originate from an adult with Crohn's disease.

The gene calls are TRBV7-2 and TRBJ2-3, with TRBD1 matching 8 bases. V lost 3 bases and J lost 3; bases outside the gene matches: 2. Germline V gene data show CDR1 as SGHTA and CDR2 as FQGNSA. The length of the CDR3 is 14 residues. As DNA, the CDR3 is TGTGCCAGCAGCTTTGGACAGGGAACAGATACGCAGTATTTT. Translated, it gives CASSFGQGTDTQYF.

DNA for the CDR3: TGTGCCAGCTCATACACGACTGGGGGGGACGAGCAGTACTTC. Protein sequence: CASSYTTGGDEQYF. The chain joins TRBV18 to TRBJ2-7; 7 nucleotides match TRBD2. Trimming at V came to 5 bases and at J to 5 bases, leaving 9 bases not matched to a gene. The CDR3 has 14 amino acids. The V gene's germline CDR1 is KGHSH and CDR2 LQKENI.

V usage is TRBV7-2 and J usage is TRBJ2-3; 7 bases fit TRBD2. The CDR3 contains 16 residues. Per the germline V gene, CDR1 is SGHTA and CDR2 is FQGNSA. V trimming: 3 bases; J trimming: 1 base; junction bases outside the gene matches: 7. In DNA form, the CDR3 reads TGTGCCAGCAGCTTCTGGGGTCGGGGGGGCACAGATACGCAGTATTTT. Its protein product is CASSFWGRGGTDTQYF.

The chain has TRBV29-1 and TRBJ2-6; no reliable D call. This CDR3 has 16 residues. CDR1 is SQVTM, CDR2 ANQGSEA, per germline. With 3 bases removed from V and 0 bases from J, the gap between germline ends came to 12 bases. CDR3 sequence (DNA): TGCAGCGTTGATACCCCTTACGGCTCTGGGGCCAACGTCCTGACTTTC. This sequence encodes CSVDTPYGSGANVLTF.

The V call is TRBV4-1, the J call TRBJ2-2; tentatively, D is TRBD1 (5 bases). Between the trimmed V and J ends, which lost 6 bases and 0 bases, there was a span of 20 bases. The CDR3 sequence is 18 residues long. Germline V lookup: CDR1 MGHRA, CDR2 YSYEKL. The CDR3 reads CASRIQGVSAPNTGELFF. DNA for the CDR3: TGCGCCAGCAGAATCCAAGGGGTGTCCGCTCCGAACACCGGGGAGCTGTTTTTT.

A single count supports this clone. The J gene is TRBJ1-1, the V gene TRBV2, with a possible D match to TRBD1 (6 bases). V lost 6 bases, J lost 4 bases, and 18 bases lay in between. The germline CDR1 and CDR2 sequences are SNHLY and FYNNEI. CDR3 size: 15 residues. DNA for the CDR3: TGTGCCAGCAGATCTCTCGGAACAGGGCGCACTGAAGCTTTCTTT. As protein: CASRSLGTGRTEAFF.

This clone has just a few counts. The V gene is TRBV4-2, the J gene TRBJ1-1; D gene uncertain. The CDR3 spans 16 residues. Trimming shortened V by 0 bases and J by 2 bases, and 13 bases separated the two germline ends. Germline CDR1 and CDR2: LGHNA and YNFKEQ. The CDR3 reads CASSQDVGSQNTEAFF. CDR3 nucleotide sequence: TGTGCCAGCAGCCAAGATGTGGGGAGCCAAAACACTGAAGCTTTCTTT.

The V call is TRBV7-9, the J call TRBJ1-4; D is unclear. Germline assignment: CDR1 SEHNR and CDR2 FQNEAQ (reference sequence). The CDR3 is 16 amino acids. Trimming took off 3 bases at V and 7 bases at J, with 18 bases between the two ends. The CDR3, as DNA: TGTGCCAGCAGCTTGCCCGGGTTAACGTTTGGTGAAAAACTGTTTTTT. It specifies CASSLPGLTFGEKLFF.

The chain has TRBV28 and TRBJ1-2, with 10 bases fitting TRBD1. In germline, CDR1 is MDHEN, CDR2 SYDVKM. V lost 7 bases to trimming and J lost 7 bases; unmatched junction nucleotides: 9. The CDR3 length is 14 residues. Here the CDR3 reads CASTGQGISRGYTF. CDR3 nucleotide sequence: TGTGCCAGCACGGGACAGGGGATATCGCGTGGCTACACCTTC.

The genes are TRBV7-2 and TRBJ2-2; possible D gene TRBD1, 7 bases. Trimming took off 5 bases at V and 2 bases at J, with 15 bases between the two ends. The CDR3 length is 16 residues. Germline CDR1 SGHTA, CDR2 FQGNSA. The CDR3 here is CASSIPRDSNTGELFF. CDR3 nucleotide sequence: TGTGCCAGCAGCATACCGCGGGACAGCAACACCGGGGAGCTGTTTTTT.

This chain links TRBV5-1 with TRBJ2-5; 9 bases agree with TRBD2. Per germline, CDR1 SGHRS and CDR2 YFSETQ. The CDR3 loop spans 15 amino acids. Trimming took 5 bases from V and 3 from J; bases not matched to a gene: 8. In nucleotides, the CDR3 is TGCGCCAGCAGAAGCGGACGACTAGCGGAAGAGACCCAGTACTTC. This encodes CASRSGRLAEETQYF.

This clone was seen a few times. This CDR3 is CASSLEIAGGREQFF. CDR3 DNA sequence: TGTGCCAGCAGTTTAGAAATAGCGGGGGGGCGTGAGCAGTTCTTC. The genes are TRBV27 and TRBJ2-1, with TRBD2 matching 11 bases. CDR3 size: 15 residues. V trimming: 2 bases; J trimming: 9 bases; junction bases outside the gene matches: 6. The germline V gene has CDR1 MNHEY and CDR2 SMNVEV (reference sequence).

V and J are TRBV19 and TRBJ2-3; a possible D gene is TRBD1 (5 bases). From germline, CDR1 is LNHDA and CDR2 SQIVND (reference sequence). This CDR3 spans 13 amino acids. Trimming cost V 7 bases and J 2 bases, with 10 bases left between them. The CDR3 DNA follows: TGTGCCAGTAAGGACAAGAACACAGATACGCAGTATTTT. It codes for CASKDKNTDTQYF.

The V call is TRBV11-3, the J call TRBJ2-5; D is unresolved. From germline, CDR1 is SGHNT and CDR2 YENEEA. V was shortened by 8 bases and J by 0 bases, with 10 bases between the two germline ends. The CDR3 runs to 13 residues. The CDR3 here is CASASRDQETQYF. The CDR3 DNA follows: TGTGCCAGCGCCTCACGCGACCAAGAGACCCAGTACTTC.

The J gene is TRBJ1-6, the V gene TRBV27; D is ambiguous. CDR3 length equals 16 residues. The V end lost 0 bases, the J end lost 1 base, and 7 bases lay between the germline ends. Germline V gene data show CDR1 as MNHEY and CDR2 as SMNVEV (reference sequence). This CDR3 reads CASSLSRVSYNSPLHF. CDR3 in DNA: TGTGCCAGCAGTTTATCACGGGTTTCCTATAATTCACCCCTCCACTTT.

This clone was counted once. The chain uses TRBV11-3 and TRBJ2-5, with TRBD2 matching 9 bases. After removal of 6 bases from V and 5 bases from J, the junction contained 16 bases not matched to a gene. The germline gives CDR1 SGHNT, CDR2 YENEEA. The CDR3 runs 17 residues. The CDR3 DNA is TGTGCCAGCAGTAGTCCCGGGACTAGCTGGTGGGGGGAGACCCAGTACTTC. Translated, it gives CASSSPGTSWWGETQYF.

The chain combines TRBV4-2 with TRBJ2-7; 7 positions match TRBD2. Germline CDR1 and CDR2: LGHNA and YNFKEQ. V dropped 0 bases and J dropped 0; count of bases not matched to a gene: 5. The CDR3 is 16 residues long. This CDR3 reads CASSQDLASGSYEQYF. The CDR3 coding sequence is TGTGCCAGCAGCCAAGATTTGGCTAGCGGCTCCTACGAGCAGTACTTC.

V usage is TRBV6-1 and J usage is TRBJ2-7; maybe TRBD1 (6 bases). The CDR3 is made up of 15 amino acids. V lost 7 bases and J 1 base, leaving 17 bases between the germline ends. Looked up from germline, CDR1 is MNHNS and CDR2 is SASEGT. The CDR3 coding sequence is TGTGCCAGCACCCCCTTGGACAGTAGTTCCTACGAGCAGTACTTC. The encoded protein is CASTPLDSSSYEQYF.

This rearrangement joins TRBV6-5 to TRBJ2-2; D is perhaps TRBD2 (5 bases). CDR1 and CDR2 from the germline V gene are MNHEY and SVGAGI. Trimming pared 5 bases from V and 4 bases from J, leaving 14 bases between. There are 15 residues in the CDR3. CDR3 loop: CASSPTSGSTGELFF. The CDR3, as DNA: TGTGCCAGCAGTCCAACTAGTGGGAGCACCGGGGAGCTGTTTTTT.

In nucleotides, the CDR3 is TGTGCCAGCAGTTATCATGACAGCTACGAGCAGTACTTC. Protein: CASSYHDSYEQYF. The chain uses TRBV6-5 and TRBJ2-7; tentatively, D is TRBD1 (5 bases). Germline assignment: CDR1 MNHEY and CDR2 SVGAGI. The CDR3 has 13 residues. V lost 3 bases, J lost 3 bases, and 9 bases lay in between.

CDR3 residues: CASSESDRESGNTIYF. Written as DNA, the CDR3 is TGTGCCAGCAGTGAATCTGACAGGGAATCTGGAAACACCATATATTTT. The rearrangement uses TRBV6-1 and TRBJ1-3; TRBD1 matches 7 bases. Unmatched junction bases numbered 5, after V lost 2 bases and J lost 1 base. Germline CDR1 MNHNS, CDR2 SASEGT. The CDR3 totals 16 residues.

This rearrangement joins TRBV6-5 to TRBJ1-5; D perhaps matches TRBD1 (6 bases). The ends were cut back, 0 bases at V and 6 bases at J, with 9 bases in the middle. The germline gives CDR1 MNHEY, CDR2 SVGAGI. The CDR3 is 14 amino acids. The CDR3 protein is CASSYSEQGQPQHF. The CDR3 DNA sequence: TGTGCCAGCAGTTACTCGGAACAGGGTCAGCCCCAGCATTTT.

This clone came up once. This chain joins TRBV5-6 and TRBJ1-1, with TRBD1 identical over 7 bases. Germline V lookup: CDR1 SGHDT, CDR2 YYEEEE. V gave up 3 bases and J gave up 0 bases; unmatched junction bases: 2. The CDR3 consists of 14 residues. CDR3 in DNA: TGTGCCAGCAGCTACGACAGGGTGAACACTGAAGCTTTCTTT. As protein: CASSYDRVNTEAFF.

The chain couples TRBV7-9 to TRBJ2-2; no clear D. Trimming stripped 6 bases from V and 3 bases from J, with 17 bases between. Germline V gene data show CDR1 as SEHNR and CDR2 as FQNEAQ (reference sequence). The CDR3 spans 16 residues. The CDR3 protein is CASRRGDGSDTGELFF. The DNA for the CDR3 is TGTGCCAGCAGACGCGGCGACGGCTCTGACACCGGGGAGCTGTTTTTT.

The genes are TRBV4-3 and TRBJ2-1; D may be TRBD2 (6 bases). The V end was cut by 0 bases, the J end by 5 bases, with 14 bases between. The CDR3 runs to 16 residues. Germline loops: CDR1 LGHNA, CDR2 YSLEER. The CDR3 sequence is CASSQDPGERHNEQFF. The DNA of the CDR3 is TGCGCCAGCAGCCAAGACCCGGGGGAAAGGCACAATGAGCAGTTCTTC.

The chain carries TRBV7-2 and TRBJ2-1; TRBD2 matches 11 bases. The germline gives CDR1 SGHTA, CDR2 FQGNSA. CDR3 length: 17 residues. The ends lost 5 bases at V and 5 bases at J; junction bases unmatched: 11. CDR3 coding DNA: TGTGCCAGCAGCATAAGACTAGCGGGGAGTGACGACAATGAGCAGTTCTTC. Protein product: CASSIRLAGSDDNEQFF.

The V call is TRBV30, the J call TRBJ1-6, with D possibly being TRBD1 (5 bases). Germline values: CDR1 GTSNPN, CDR2 SVGIG (reference sequence). The CDR3 runs to 13 residues. The V gene lost 1 base and the J gene lost 13 bases, with 14 bases spanning the gap. As DNA, the CDR3 is TGTGCCTGGAGTGCCCTAGACGGGGGGCCCCTCCACTTT. Protein product: CAWSALDGGPLHF.

The genes are TRBV5-1 and TRBJ1-3; TRBD1 aligns across 9 bases. After removal of 0 bases from V and 0 bases from J, the junction contained 13 bases not matched to a gene. The length of the CDR3 is 20 residues. Germline V lookup: CDR1 SGHRS, CDR2 YFSETQ. The CDR3 DNA follows: TGCGCCAGCAGCTTGGGGCCCACAGGGGGCCCCAAGAGCTCTGGAAACACCATATATTTT. The encoded protein is CASSLGPTGGPKSSGNTIYF.